One and the same sample provided the 24 T cell receptor beta chains below, sequenced in a study of type 1 regulatory T cells. TCRdb recomputed calls from the reads with MiXCR, one row per CDR3 protein. The data show more than 60,000 distinct CDR3 sequences, 62% seen once. These receptors lack a known antigen. Sequencing used cultured non-Tr1 T cells, either the whole culture or a sorted T cell fraction (not recorded which). The source is a human donor in good health.

The gene calls are TRBV20-1 and TRBJ2-7; unclear D gene. Looked up from germline, CDR1 is DFQATT and CDR2 is SNEGSKA (reference sequence). With 6 bases removed from V and 4 bases from J, the gap between germline ends came to 22 bases. The CDR3 extends over 15 amino acids. The CDR3 DNA reads as TGCAGTGCCTCCCGTATTGGGCCGACAAAATACGAGCAGTACTTC. It is translated as CSASRIGPTKYEQYF.

This clonotype was counted a few times. This chain uses TRBV6-5 with TRBJ2-1; TRBD2 might be the D (7 bases). CDR1 and CDR2 from the germline V gene are MNHEY and SVGAGI. The CDR3 has 16 amino acids. Trimming removed 0 bases at V and 7 bases at J, with 16 bases between. Here the CDR3 reads CASSYSPGKGGNEQFF. The DNA for the CDR3 is TGTGCCAGCAGTTACTCCCCGGGAAAGGGGGGGAATGAGCAGTTCTTC.

This chain connects TRBV27 to TRBJ1-4; 7 nucleotides agree with TRBD1. CDR1 and CDR2 from the germline V gene are MNHEY and SMNVEV (reference sequence). J was trimmed by 8 bases and V by 4 bases; bases with no gene match: 7. The CDR3 totals 14 residues. CDR3: CASSSRTGGEKLFF. The CDR3 DNA sequence: TGTGCCAGCAGTTCCCGGACAGGCGGGGAAAAACTGTTTTTT.

This clonotype was observed many times. The rearrangement links TRBV7-3 to TRBJ2-1; D is unclear. V was cut by 4 bases and J by 10 bases, with 14 bases left in between. This CDR3 spans 13 amino acids. Germline V gene data show CDR1 as SGHTA and CDR2 as FQGTGA. For the CDR3, the DNA is TGTGCCAGCAGCTCAAACAGTAATACAGAGCAGTTCTTC. It is translated as CASSSNSNTEQFF.

Concerning this clonotype: The CDR3 end shows no conserved phenylalanine or tryptophan, and so a read error is likely. No DNA is shown, since the ends of the CDR3 on it are uncertain; the CDR3 is the one TCRdb lists. The chain has TRBV28 and TRBJ1-5. The V gene's germline CDR1 is MDHEN and CDR2 SYDVKM. Inclusive of both ends, the CDR3 amounts to 18 amino acids. The CDR3 loop reads CATLSLRQGLRGNQPQHL.

This chain connects TRBV30 to TRBJ1-1, with TRBD1 identical over 8 bases. The germline V gene has CDR1 GTSNPN and CDR2 SVGIG (reference sequence). V shed 7 bases, J shed 9 bases, and the junction held 10 bases outside the gene matches. The CDR3 is made up of 12 amino acids. CDR3 residues: CASGTGSGQAFF. As DNA, the CDR3 is TGTGCCTCAGGGACAGGCTCGGGCCAAGCTTTCTTT. Filled out from reference TRBV30 and TRBJ1-1, the complete variable domain reads SQTIHQWPATLVQPVGSPLSLECTVEGTSNPNLYWYRQAAGRGLQLLFYSVGIGQISSEVPQNLSASRPQDRQFILSSKKLLLSDSGFYLCASGTGSGQAFFGQGTRLTVV.

In its sample, this clonotype was seen a few times. The rearrangement links TRBV12-3 or TRBV12-4 to TRBJ2-6; 7 bases match TRBD2. V lost 6 bases and J lost 4; bases outside the gene matches: 21. The CDR3 contains 20 residues. CDR3 bases: TGTGCCAGCAGGCAGACCCCAGCGGGATCCTGGAGGTCCGGGGCCAACGTCCTGACTTTC. This codes for CASRQTPAGSWRSGANVLTF.

The gene calls are TRBV7-2 and TRBJ1-4; no firm D call. The V and J ends lost 0 bases and 0 bases respectively, with 2 bases between them. The germline V gene has CDR1 SGHTA and CDR2 FQGNSA. This CDR3 is 14 amino acids long. The chain's CDR3 is CASSLAATNEKLFF. CDR3 bases: TGTGCCAGCAGCTTAGCTGCAACTAATGAAAAACTGTTTTTT.

The J gene is TRBJ2-7, the V gene TRBV18, with 7 bases aligning to TRBD1. V dropped 3 bases and J dropped 3; count of bases not matched to a gene: 2. Germline values: CDR1 KGHSH, CDR2 LQKENI. This CDR3 spans 13 amino acids. The CDR3 region is CASSPAGGYEQYF. The CDR3 nucleotides read TGTGCCAGCTCACCGGCAGGGGGCTACGAGCAGTACTTC.

The chain couples TRBV15 to TRBJ1-5; D is unresolved. CDR1 LNHNV and CDR2 YYDKDF come from the germline V gene (reference sequence). The CDR3 covers 15 residues. Trimming removed 5 bases from V and 0 bases from J, with 11 bases in between. The CDR3 here is CATSPGFSSNQPQHF. CDR3 coding DNA: TGTGCCACCAGCCCGGGTTTCAGTAGCAATCAGCCCCAGCATTTT.

J is TRBJ2-2 and V is TRBV9; no clear D gene. CDR3 size: 14 residues. Looked up from germline, CDR1 is SGDLS and CDR2 is YYNGEE. Trimming shortened V by 0 bases and J by 5 bases, and 8 bases separated the two germline ends. The CDR3 here is CASSVEGPTGELFF. The DNA of the CDR3 is TGTGCCAGCAGCGTAGAGGGCCCGACCGGGGAGCTGTTTTTT.

The gene calls are TRBV5-5 and TRBJ2-1; the D gene is possibly TRBD1 (6 bases). Germline V gene lookup returns CDR1 SGHKS and CDR2 YYEKEE (reference sequence). The germline V and J ends were trimmed by 2 bases and 3 bases, with 12 bases remaining between them. The CDR3 length is 15 residues. The DNA for the CDR3 is TGTGCCAGCAGCTTACAGGGATCCCTCTACAATGAGCAGTTCTTC. It encodes CASSLQGSLYNEQFF.

This clonotype was found once. This sequence joins TRBV7-2 and TRBJ2-4; 10 positions match TRBD2. V shed 1 base, J shed 4 bases, and the junction held 13 bases outside the gene matches. Per germline, CDR1 SGHTA and CDR2 FQGNSA. The CDR3 contains 19 residues. The CDR3: CASSLEVFMGTSAKNIQYF. In DNA, the CDR3 is TGTGCCAGCAGCTTAGAGGTGTTCATGGGGACTAGCGCAAAAAACATTCAGTACTTC.

By sample share, this clonotype is medium-sized. The chain joins TRBV7-2 to TRBJ2-1, with TRBD1 matching over 9 bases. The CDR3 is 15 residues long. CDR1 and CDR2 (germline): SGHTA, FQGNSA. The V segment lost 1 base and the J segment 2 bases; nucleotides outside the gene matches: 0. The CDR3 loop reads CASSLDRGPYNEQFF. In nucleotides, the CDR3 is TGTGCCAGCAGCTTAGACAGGGGGCCCTACAATGAGCAGTTCTTC.

This chain uses TRBV4-2 with TRBJ1-1; unclear D gene. Trimming took 0 bases from V and 1 from J, leaving 9 bases between them. The CDR3 has 15 residues. Germline CDR1 is LGHNA and CDR2 is YNFKEQ. CDR3 nucleotide sequence: TGTGCCAGCAGCCAAGATCTTTTACGGAACACTGAAGCTTTCTTT. Translated, it gives CASSQDLLRNTEAFF.

The gene calls are TRBV15 and TRBJ2-1; 10 bases line up with TRBD1. V lost 3 bases to trimming and J lost 6 bases; unmatched junction nucleotides: 11. From germline, CDR1 is LNHNV and CDR2 YYDKDF (reference sequence). This CDR3 has 17 residues. The CDR3 region is CATSSGPRDRGINEQFF. CDR3 in DNA: TGTGCCACCAGCAGCGGCCCAAGGGACAGGGGAATCAATGAGCAGTTCTTC.

This clonotype was found a few times. The chain employs TRBV3-1 and TRBJ2-3, with D possibly being TRBD2 (6 bases). Trimming removed 1 base at V and 1 base at J, with 12 bases between. CDR1 is LGHDT, CDR2 YNNKEL, per germline (reference sequence). The CDR3 length is 16 residues. CDR3 region: CASSQALASGTDTQYF. CDR3 DNA: TGTGCCAGCAGCCAAGCCCTAGCTAGCGGCACAGATACGCAGTATTTT.

The chain combines TRBV6-5 with TRBJ2-1; TRBD2 matches at 12 bases. The V and J ends lost 8 bases and 10 bases, in that order; junction bases with no gene match: 9. Per the germline V gene, CDR1 is MNHEY and CDR2 is SVGAGI. CDR3 length: 14 residues. CDR3 in amino acids: CASGRLAGAGEQFF. The CDR3 region has the DNA TGTGCCAGCGGTCGACTAGCGGGAGCTGGAGAGCAGTTCTTC.

This clonotype has only one observation. This sequence joins TRBV2 and TRBJ2-2; D is ambiguous. The V end was cut by 3 bases, the J end by 2 bases, with 7 bases between. In germline, CDR1 is SNHLY, CDR2 FYNNEI. This CDR3 has 14 amino acids. The chain's CDR3 is CASSEWRNTGELFF. DNA for the CDR3: TGTGCCAGCAGTGAGTGGAGAAACACCGGGGAGCTGTTTTTT.

The chain recombines TRBV20-1 with TRBJ2-7, with 9 bases identical to TRBD2. J lost 0 bases, V lost 3 bases, and 9 bases had no gene match. The length of the CDR3 is 16 residues. Germline V lookup: CDR1 DFQATT, CDR2 SNEGSKA (reference sequence). The CDR3 here is CSARSLAGIGSYEQYF. CDR3 nucleotides: TGCAGTGCTAGGAGCCTAGCGGGAATAGGCTCCTACGAGCAGTACTTC.

The genes are TRBV19 and TRBJ2-2; the match to TRBD1 covers 7 bases. The CDR3 extends over 13 amino acids. Germline CDR1 and CDR2: LNHDA and SQIVND (reference sequence). V was pared by 9 bases and J by 7 bases, with 8 bases of the junction left unmatched. The CDR3 DNA sequence: TGTGCCAGCTCGACAGGGCCGGGCGGGGAGCTGTTTTTT. It translates to CASSTGPGGELFF.

The chain couples TRBV7-3 to TRBJ2-2, with 7 bases matching TRBD1. The junction had 9 bases not matched to a gene; V was cut back by 5 bases and J by 0 bases. The germline V gene has CDR1 SGHTA and CDR2 FQGTGA. The CDR3 covers 17 residues. CDR3 loop: CASSRDRVATNTGELFF. The CDR3 region has the DNA TGTGCCAGCAGCCGCGACAGGGTGGCCACGAACACCGGGGAGCTGTTTTTT. Full variable domain (missing parts from reference TRBV7-3 and TRBJ2-2): GAGVSQTPSNKVTEKGKYVELRCDPISGHTALYWYRQSLGQGPEFLIYFQGTGAADDSGLPNDRFFAVRPEGSVSTLKIQRTERGDSAVYLCASSRDRVATNTGELFFGEGSRLTVL.

V is TRBV12-3 or TRBV12-4 and J is TRBJ1-5; TRBD1 matches 7 bases. This CDR3 comprises 13 residues. V lost 8 bases and J lost 6; bases outside the gene matches: 7. The DNA of the CDR3 is TGTGCCAGCGTTGACAGGGCGGGTCAGCCCCAGCATTTT. Amino acids: CASVDRAGQPQHF.

This chain uses TRBV5-6 with TRBJ2-6; 11 bases align to TRBD2. With V trimmed by 1 base and J by 1 base, 1 base remained unmatched. The CDR3 covers 17 residues. Germline CDR1 is SGHDT and CDR2 is YYEEEE. CDR3 coding DNA: TGTGCCAGCAGCTTGCTAGCGGGAGGATCTGGGGCCAACGTCCTGACTTTC. This encodes CASSLLAGGSGANVLTF.